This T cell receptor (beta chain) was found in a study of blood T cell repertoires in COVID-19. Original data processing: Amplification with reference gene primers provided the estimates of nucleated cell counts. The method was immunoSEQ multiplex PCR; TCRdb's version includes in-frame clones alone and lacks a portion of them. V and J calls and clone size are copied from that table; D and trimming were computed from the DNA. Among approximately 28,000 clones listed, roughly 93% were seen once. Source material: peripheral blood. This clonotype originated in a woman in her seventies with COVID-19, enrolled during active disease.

CDR3 protein: CASSRQGDSNQPQHF. For the CDR3, the DNA is TGTGCCAGCAGCCGCCAGGGGGACAGCAATCAGCCCCAGCATTTT. The chain employs TRBV28 and TRBJ1-5, with 7 nucleotides matching TRBD1. Germline values: CDR1 MDHEN, CDR2 SYDVKM. The V gene end was trimmed by 6 bases and the J gene end by 1 base; junction bases not matched to a gene: 6. This CDR3 has 15 amino acids.